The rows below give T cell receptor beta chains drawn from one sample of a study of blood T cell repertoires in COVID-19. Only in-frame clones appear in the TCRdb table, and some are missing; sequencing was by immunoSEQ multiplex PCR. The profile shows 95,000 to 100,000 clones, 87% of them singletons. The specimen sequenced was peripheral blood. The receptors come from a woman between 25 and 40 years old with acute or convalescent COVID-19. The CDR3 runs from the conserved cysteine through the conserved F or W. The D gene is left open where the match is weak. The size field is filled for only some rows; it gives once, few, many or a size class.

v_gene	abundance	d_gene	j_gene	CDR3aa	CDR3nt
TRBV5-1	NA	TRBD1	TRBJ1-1	CASSAPQGARGETEAFF	TGCGCCAGCAGCGCCCCACAGGGGGCGCGAGGAGAAACTGAAGCTTTCTTT
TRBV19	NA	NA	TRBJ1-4	CASSNPRGSTNEKLFF	TGTGCCAGTAGTAATCCCCGGGGGTCAACTAATGAAAAACTGTTTTTT
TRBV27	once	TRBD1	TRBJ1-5	CASSSDRVNQPQHF	TGTGCCAGCAGTTCTGACAGGGTAAATCAGCCCCAGCATTTT
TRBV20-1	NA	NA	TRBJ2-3	CSASTSGTQYF	TGCAGTGCTTCGACTAGTGGCACGCAGTATTTT
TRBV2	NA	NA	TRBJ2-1	CASSEGETEQFF	TGTGCCAGCAGTGAAGGGGAGACGGAGCAGTTCTTC
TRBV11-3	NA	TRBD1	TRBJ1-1	CASSGPGQGNTEAFF	TGTGCCAGCAGCGGTCCGGGACAGGGGAACACTGAAGCTTTCTTT
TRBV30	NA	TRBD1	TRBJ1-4	CAWSRARTGNEKLFF	TGTGCCTGGAGTCGGGCCAGGACAGGAAATGAAAAACTGTTTTTT
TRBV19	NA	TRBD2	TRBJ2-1	CASAWTSGEYNEQFF	TGTGCCAGTGCCTGGACTAGCGGGGAGTACAATGAGCAGTTCTTC
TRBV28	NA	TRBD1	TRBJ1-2	CASSMPRQGTYGYTF	TGTGCCAGCAGTATGCCCCGACAGGGGACGTATGGCTACACCTTC
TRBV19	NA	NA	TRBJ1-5	CASSPLNQPQHF	TGTGCCAGTAGCCCTCTGAATCAGCCCCAGCATTTT